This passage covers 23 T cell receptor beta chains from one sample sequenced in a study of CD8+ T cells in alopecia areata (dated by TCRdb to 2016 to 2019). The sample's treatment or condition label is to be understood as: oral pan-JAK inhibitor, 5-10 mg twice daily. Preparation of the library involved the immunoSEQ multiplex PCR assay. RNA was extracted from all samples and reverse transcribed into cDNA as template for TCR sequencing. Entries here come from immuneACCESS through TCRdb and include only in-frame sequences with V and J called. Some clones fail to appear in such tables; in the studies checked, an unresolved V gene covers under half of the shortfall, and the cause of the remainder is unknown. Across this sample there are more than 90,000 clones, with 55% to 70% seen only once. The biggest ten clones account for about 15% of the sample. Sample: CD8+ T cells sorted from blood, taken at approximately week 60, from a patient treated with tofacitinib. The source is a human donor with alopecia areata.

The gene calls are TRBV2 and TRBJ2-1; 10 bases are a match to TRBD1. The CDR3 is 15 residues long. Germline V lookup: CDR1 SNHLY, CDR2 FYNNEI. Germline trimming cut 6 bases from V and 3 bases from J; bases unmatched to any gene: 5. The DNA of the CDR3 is TGTGCCAGCAGCTCCGGGACAGGGGTCTACAATGAGCAGTTCTTC. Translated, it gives CASSSGTGVYNEQFF.

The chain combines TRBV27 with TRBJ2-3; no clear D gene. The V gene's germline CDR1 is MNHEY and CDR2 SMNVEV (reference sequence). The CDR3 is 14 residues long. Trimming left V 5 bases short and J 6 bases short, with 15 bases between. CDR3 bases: TGTGCCAGCAGTCCCCGGCAGTCCGGGGATACGCAGTATTTT. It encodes CASSPRQSGDTQYF.

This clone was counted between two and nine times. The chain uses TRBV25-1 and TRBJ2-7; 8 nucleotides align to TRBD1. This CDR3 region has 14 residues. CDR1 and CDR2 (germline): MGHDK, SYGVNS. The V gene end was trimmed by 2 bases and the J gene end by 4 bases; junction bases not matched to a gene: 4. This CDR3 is CASSEQGASYEQYF. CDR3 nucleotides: TGTGCCAGCAGTGAACAGGGGGCGAGTTACGAGCAGTACTTC.

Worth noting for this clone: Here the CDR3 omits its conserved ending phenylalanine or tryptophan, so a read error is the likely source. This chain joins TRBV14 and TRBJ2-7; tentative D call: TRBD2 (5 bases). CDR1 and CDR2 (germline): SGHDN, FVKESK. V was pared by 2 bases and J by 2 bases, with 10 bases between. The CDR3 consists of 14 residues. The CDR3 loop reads CASSQPSSPYEQYL. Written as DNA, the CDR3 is TGTGCCAGCAGCCAACCTTCTAGCCCCTACGAGCAGTACCTC.

This CDR3 is CAWGGQVGELFF. CDR3 in DNA: TGTGCCTGGGGTGGACAGGTCGGGGAGCTGTTTTTT. This rearrangement joins TRBV30 to TRBJ2-2, with 7 bases identical to TRBD1. Trimming at V came to 5 bases and at J to 7 bases, leaving 4 bases not matched to a gene. Germline V CDR1 and CDR2: GTSNPN, SVGIG (reference sequence). The CDR3 runs 12 residues.

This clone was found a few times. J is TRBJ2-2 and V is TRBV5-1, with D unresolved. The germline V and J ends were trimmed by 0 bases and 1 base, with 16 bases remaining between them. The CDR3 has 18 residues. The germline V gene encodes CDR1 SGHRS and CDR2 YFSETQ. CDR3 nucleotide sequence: TGCGCCAGCAGCTTGGCCGATCTAGGTTCCCAGAACACCGGGGAGCTGTTTTTT. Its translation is CASSLADLGSQNTGELFF.

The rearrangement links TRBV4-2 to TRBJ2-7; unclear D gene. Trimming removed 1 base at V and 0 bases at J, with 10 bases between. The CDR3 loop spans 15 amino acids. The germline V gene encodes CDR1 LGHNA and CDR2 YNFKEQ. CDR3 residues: CASSQVRDSSYEQYF. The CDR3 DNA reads TGTGCCAGCAGCCAAGTGCGTGATAGCTCCTACGAGCAGTACTTC.

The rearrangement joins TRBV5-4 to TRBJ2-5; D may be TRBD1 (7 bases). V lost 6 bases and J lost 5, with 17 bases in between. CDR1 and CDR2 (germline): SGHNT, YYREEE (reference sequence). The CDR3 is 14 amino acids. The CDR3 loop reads CASTLRGAGETQYF. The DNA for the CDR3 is TGTGCCAGCACCCTCAGGGGGGCGGGTGAGACCCAGTACTTC.

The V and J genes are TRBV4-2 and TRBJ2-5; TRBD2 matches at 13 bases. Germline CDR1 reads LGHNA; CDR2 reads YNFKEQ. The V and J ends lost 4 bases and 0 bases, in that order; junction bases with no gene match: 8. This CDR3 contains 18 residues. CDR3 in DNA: TGTGCCAGCAGCCTTCCAAGACTAGCGGGGGGCAACCAAGAGACCCAGTACTTC. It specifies CASSLPRLAGGNQETQYF.

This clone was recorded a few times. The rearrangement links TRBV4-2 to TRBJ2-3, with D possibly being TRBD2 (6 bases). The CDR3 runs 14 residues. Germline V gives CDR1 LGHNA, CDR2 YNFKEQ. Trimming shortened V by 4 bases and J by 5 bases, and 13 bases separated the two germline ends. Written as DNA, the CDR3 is TGTGCCAGCAGCCCACGGACTAAGGGAGATACGCAGTATTTT. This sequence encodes CASSPRTKGDTQYF.

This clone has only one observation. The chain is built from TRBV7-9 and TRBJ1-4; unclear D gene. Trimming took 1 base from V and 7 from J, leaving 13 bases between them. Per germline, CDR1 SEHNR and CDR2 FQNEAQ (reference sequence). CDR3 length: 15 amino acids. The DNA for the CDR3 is TGTGCCAGCAGCTTAGACAACCCGGGAGGTGAAAAACTGTTTTTT. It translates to CASSLDNPGGEKLFF.

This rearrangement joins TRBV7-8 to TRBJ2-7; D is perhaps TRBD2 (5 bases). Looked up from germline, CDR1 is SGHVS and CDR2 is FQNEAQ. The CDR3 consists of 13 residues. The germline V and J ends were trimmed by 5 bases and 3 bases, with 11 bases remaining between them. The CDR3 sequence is CASSISGYYEQYF. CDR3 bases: TGTGCCAGCAGCATATCGGGATACTACGAGCAGTACTTC.

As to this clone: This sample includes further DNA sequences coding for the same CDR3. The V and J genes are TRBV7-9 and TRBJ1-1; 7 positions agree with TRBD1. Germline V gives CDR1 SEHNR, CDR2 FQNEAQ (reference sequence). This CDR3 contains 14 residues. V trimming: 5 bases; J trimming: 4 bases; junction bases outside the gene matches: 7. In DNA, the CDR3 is TGTGCCAGCAGCCCTCGACAGGGAGGCACTGAAGCTTTCTTT. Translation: CASSPRQGGTEAFF.

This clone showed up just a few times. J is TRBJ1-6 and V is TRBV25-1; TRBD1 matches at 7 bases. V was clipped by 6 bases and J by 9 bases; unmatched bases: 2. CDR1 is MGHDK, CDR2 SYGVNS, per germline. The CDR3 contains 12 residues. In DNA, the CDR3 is TGTGCCAGCAGGACAGGGAGTTCACCCCTCCACTTT. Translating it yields CASRTGSSPLHF.

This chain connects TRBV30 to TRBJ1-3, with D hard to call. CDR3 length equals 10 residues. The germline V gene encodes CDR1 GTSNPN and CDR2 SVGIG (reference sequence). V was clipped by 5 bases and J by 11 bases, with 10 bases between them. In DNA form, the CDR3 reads TGTGCCTGGGCGTCTTCGGCCATATATTTT. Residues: CAWASSAIYF.

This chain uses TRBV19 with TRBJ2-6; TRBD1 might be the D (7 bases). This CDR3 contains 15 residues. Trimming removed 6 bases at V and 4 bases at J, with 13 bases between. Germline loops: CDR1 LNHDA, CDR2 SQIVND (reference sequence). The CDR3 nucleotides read TGTGCCAGTAGATGGGGGGACAGAGGGGCCAACGTCCTGACTTTC. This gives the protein CASRWGDRGANVLTF.

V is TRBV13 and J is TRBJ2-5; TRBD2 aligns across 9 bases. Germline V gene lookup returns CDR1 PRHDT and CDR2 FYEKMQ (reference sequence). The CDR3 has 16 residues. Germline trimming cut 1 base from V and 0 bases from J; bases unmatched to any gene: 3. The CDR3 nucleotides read TGTGCCAGCAGCTTAGAGGCTAGCGGGGACCAAGAGACCCAGTACTTC. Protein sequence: CASSLEASGDQETQYF.

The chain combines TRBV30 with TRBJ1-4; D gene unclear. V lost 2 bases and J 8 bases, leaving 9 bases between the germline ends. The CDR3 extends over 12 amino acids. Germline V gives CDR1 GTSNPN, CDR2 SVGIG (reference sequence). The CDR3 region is CAWSSSEEKLFF. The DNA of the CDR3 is TGTGCCTGGAGTTCGTCTGAGGAAAAACTGTTTTTT.

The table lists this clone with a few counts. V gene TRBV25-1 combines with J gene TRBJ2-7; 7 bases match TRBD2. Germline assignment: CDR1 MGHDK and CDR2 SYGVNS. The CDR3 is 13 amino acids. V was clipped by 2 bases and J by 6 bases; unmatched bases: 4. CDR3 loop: CASSETSVSEQYF. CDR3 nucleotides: TGTGCCAGCAGTGAAACTAGCGTCTCCGAGCAGTACTTC.

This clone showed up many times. As DNA, the CDR3 is TGTGCCAGCAGCGATGGACAGAAGAACACTGAAGCTTTCTTT. It encodes CASSDGQKNTEAFF. This chain joins TRBV7-2 and TRBJ1-1; possibly TRBD1 for D (6 bases). The V end was cut by 5 bases, the J end by 1 base, with 11 bases between. Looked up from germline, CDR1 is SGHTA and CDR2 is FQGNSA. The CDR3 is made up of 14 amino acids.

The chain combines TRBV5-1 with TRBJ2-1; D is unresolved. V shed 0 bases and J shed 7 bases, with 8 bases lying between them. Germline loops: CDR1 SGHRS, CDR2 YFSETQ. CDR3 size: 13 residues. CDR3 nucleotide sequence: TGCGCCAGCAGCTTGGCCAACGGGAATGAGCAGTTCTTC. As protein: CASSLANGNEQFF.

CDR3 nucleotide sequence: TGTGCCAGCAGCCAAGGAGACAGGAGATACTACGAGCAGTACTTC. This sequence encodes CASSQGDRRYYEQYF. The chain uses TRBV4-2 and TRBJ2-7; possibly TRBD1 for D (6 bases). The germline V gene has CDR1 LGHNA and CDR2 YNFKEQ. The CDR3 is 15 residues long. Trimming pared 1 base from V and 3 bases from J, leaving 13 bases between.

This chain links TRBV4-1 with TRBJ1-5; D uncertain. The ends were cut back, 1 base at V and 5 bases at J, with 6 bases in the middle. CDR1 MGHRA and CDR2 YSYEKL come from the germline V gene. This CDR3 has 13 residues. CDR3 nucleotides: TGCGCCAGCAGCCAAGCGAGGGATCAGCCCCAGCATTTT. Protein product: CASSQARDQPQHF.